This T cell receptor beta chain was sequenced during a study of blood T cell repertoires in COVID-19. Study-level information: Acute and convalescent COVID-19 samples came from the United States, Italy and Spain. Sources were T cells, B-cell-depleted T cells, or PBMCs; the material itself was cDNA or gDNA.

Authors' data handling: Researchers report that nucleated cell counts were estimated from reference gene primer amplification. This table comes from immunoSEQ multiplex PCR, and its TCRdb copy is limited to in-frame clones, with some not included. Clone size and V and J calls were adopted from that table, with D and trimming inferred from the DNA. Of 37,000 or so clones listed, more than 70% are singletons. V was shortened by 6 bases and J by 8 bases, with 16 bases between the two germline ends. The CDR3 length is 13 residues. Per germline, CDR1 KGHSY and CDR2 FQNENV. The source of this sequence is a man aged 55 to 70 with acute or convalescent COVID-19. The chain uses TRBV16 and TRBJ1-2; D is unresolved. Sequencing input: peripheral blood. CDR3 amino acids: CASRPVGVGGYTF. Here the CDR3 DNA reads TGTGCCAGCAGACCCGTGGGTGTGGGCGGCTACACCTTC.